These 11 T cell receptor beta chains were all obtained from the same sample, sequenced in a study of long-term antiretroviral therapy in people with HIV. Survey-level immunoSEQ v3.0 assays were run. The data were produced by immunoSEQ multiplex PCR, yet TCRdb's version contains in-frame clones alone and is incomplete. The sample includes roughly 34,000 clones, approximately 81% of them seen just once. Material: unsorted PBMCs, obtained just under 2.9 years before starting antiretroviral therapy. All receptors come from a woman in her twenties or thirties with HIV.

The genes are TRBV15 and TRBJ1-3; D possibly corresponds to TRBD1 (5 bases). The V end lost 0 bases, the J end lost 4 bases, and 13 bases lay between the germline ends. The germline V gene encodes CDR1 LNHNV and CDR2 YYDKDF (reference sequence). This CDR3 is 16 amino acids long. The CDR3 DNA follows: TGTGCCACCAGCAGAGAAAACAGGCCCCGGGGAAACACCATATATTTT. Residues: CATSRENRPRGNTIYF.

This clone was recorded a few times. The chain links TRBV5-1 to TRBJ1-2; possible D gene TRBD1, 5 bases. Trimming removed 2 bases at V and 6 bases at J, with 11 bases between. The germline V gene has CDR1 SGHRS and CDR2 YFSETQ. The CDR3 runs to 13 residues. The CDR3 spells CASSFPEGNGYTF. The CDR3 DNA follows: TGCGCCAGCAGCTTCCCCGAGGGGAATGGCTACACCTTC.

The chain carries TRBV27 and TRBJ2-7; D remains ambiguous. Germline CDR1 and CDR2: MNHEY and SMNVEV (reference sequence). The CDR3 loop spans 14 amino acids. Trimming removed 4 bases from V and 1 base from J, with 11 bases in between. The CDR3 region has the DNA TGTGCCAGCAGTTCACAGAGTTATTCCTACGAGCAGTACGTC. Translation gives CASSSQSYSYEQYV.

The chain combines TRBV6-1 with TRBJ1-2, with 10 bases lining up with TRBD1. The J segment lost 4 bases and the V segment lost 4 bases, leaving 6 bases of the junction unmatched. This CDR3 is 15 amino acids long. Germline V CDR1 and CDR2: MNHNS, SASEGT. Here the CDR3 DNA reads TGTGCCAGCAGTGTGACAGGGGGCGCCGGCTATGGCTACACCTTC. Protein: CASSVTGGAGYGYTF.

The rearrangement joins TRBV7-3 to TRBJ2-5, with 11 bases identical to TRBD1. This CDR3 region has 17 residues. V lost 5 bases to trimming and J lost 1 base; unmatched junction nucleotides: 9. From germline, CDR1 is SGHTA and CDR2 FQGTGA. The CDR3 is CASSVGGTGGSQETQYF. DNA for the CDR3: TGTGCCAGCAGCGTGGGGGGGACAGGGGGTTCCCAAGAGACCCAGTACTTC.

The CDR3 DNA reads as TGTGCCAGCAGTCCGGCTCTCTGGAACACCGGGGAGCTGTTTTTT. Amino acid sequence: CASSPALWNTGELFF. V and J are TRBV14 and TRBJ2-2; no clear D gene. Germline CDR1 reads SGHDN; CDR2 reads FVKESK. This CDR3 region has 15 residues. The V gene lost 6 bases and the J gene lost 1 base, with 12 bases spanning the gap. The full variable domain, in which reference TRBV14 and TRBJ2-2 provide the parts outside the CDR3, is EAGVTQFPSHSVIEKGQTVTLRCDPISGHDNLYWYRRVMGKEIKFLLHFVKESKQDESGMPNNRFLAERTGGTYSTLKVQPAELEDSGVYFCASSPALWNTGELFFGEGSRLTVL.

In DNA, the CDR3 is TGTGCCAGCTCCCCAGGGCGCGATCAGCCCCAGCATTTT. Amino acid sequence: CASSPGRDQPQHF. The chain joins TRBV6-1 to TRBJ1-5, with D perhaps TRBD1 (5 bases). The V gene's germline CDR1 is MNHNS and CDR2 SASEGT. V lost 8 bases and J lost 5, with 13 bases in between. The CDR3 spans 13 residues.

This rearrangement joins TRBV7-9 to TRBJ1-4, with TRBD1 matching 9 bases. CDR1 and CDR2 from the germline V gene are SEHNR and FQNEAQ (reference sequence). The CDR3 consists of 16 residues. The V and J ends lost 5 bases and 8 bases, in that order; junction bases with no gene match: 12. The CDR3 nucleotides are TGTGCCAGCAGCCTTGGATGGGGACAGGGTGGGGAAAAACTGTTTTTT. This codes for CASSLGWGQGGEKLFF.

The chain employs TRBV10-2 and TRBJ2-3; TRBD2 aligns across 7 bases. This CDR3 has 15 residues. The V gene end was trimmed by 10 bases and the J gene end by 5 bases; junction bases not matched to a gene: 15. Germline loops: CDR1 WSHSY, CDR2 SAAADI. The CDR3 DNA sequence: TGCGCCAACGGATGCGTGCGGGGGTTGGGAGATACGCAGTATTTT. The encoded protein is CANGCVRGLGDTQYF.

V usage is TRBV5-6 and J usage is TRBJ2-5, with D possibly being TRBD1 or TRBD2 (5 bases each). V dropped 0 bases and J dropped 5 bases, with 8 bases sitting between them. The CDR3 runs to 13 residues. CDR1 is SGHDT, CDR2 YYEEEE, per germline. CDR3: CASSLGGTETQYF. The CDR3 DNA reads as TGTGCCAGCAGCTTGGGAGGGACGGAGACCCAGTACTTC.

This clone was recorded once. The chain carries TRBV6-1 and TRBJ1-4, with D unclear. Looked up from germline, CDR1 is MNHNS and CDR2 is SASEGT. V was shortened by 6 bases and J by 3 bases, with 11 bases between the two germline ends. CDR3 size: 14 residues. This CDR3 is CASRPSGANEKLFF. The CDR3 DNA reads TGTGCCAGCAGACCCTCGGGAGCTAATGAAAAACTGTTTTTT.